This T cell receptor beta chain was profiled in a study of T cell therapy after organ transplantation. For the study at large: Up to 6 doses were given at 2-week intervals.

This clone was observed once. Its antigen remains unidentified. Time point of the sample: 4-8 weeks after completion of therapy. Findings and limits, study-wide: Effects of concurrent antirejection and antiviral medications were not evaluable. Post-therapy CD8 clonality change correlated inversely with pretherapy clonality. Low CD8+ T cell yield possibly reduced coverage, hiding nonresponder expansions.

The CDR3 totals 13 residues. Germline assignment: CDR1 SGHDT and CDR2 YYEEEE. The germline V and J ends were trimmed by 3 bases and 1 base, with 8 bases remaining between them. Method: immunoSEQ multiplex PCR; TCRdb's copy keeps in-frame clones and lacks some. The sample records about 3,400 clones, 55% to 70% being singletons. The receptor was isolated from a human patient who had received a solid organ transplant and had CMV disease. Some T cells may be the graft donor's. The material sequenced was CD8+ T cells from blood, taken after autologous CMV-specific T cell therapy. The chain uses TRBV5-6 and TRBJ2-7; D remains ambiguous. The CDR3 reads CASSSPGSYEQYV. Written as DNA, the CDR3 is TGTGCCAGCAGCTCCCCCGGGTCCTACGAGCAGTACGTC.